These T cell receptor beta chains were read from a single sample in a study of T cell repertoires in cytomegalovirus infection. What these receptors recognize is not known. TCRdb fed the reads into MiXCR, producing one record per CDR3 protein. The repertoire holds a few hundred thousand distinct CDR3 sequences, with around 35% as singletons. Sample: cultured PBMCs, taken from culture after CMV antigen stimulation. Receptors were obtained from a human donor in good health (CMV status not recorded). Some clones in this sample may be carry-over from other donors' samples. CDR3s include the opening cysteine and the closing phenylalanine or tryptophan. D genes are given only for firm matches. Clone size is not always given. Where it is, it says once, few, many or a class for expanded clones.

v_call,d_call,j_call,clone_size,cdr3_aa,cdr3_nt
TRBV20-1,TRBD2,TRBJ2-7,few,CSALIGTSGVYEQYF,TGCAGTGCCTTAATAGGGACTAGCGGGGTGTACGAGCAGTACTTC
TRBV7-9,.,TRBJ2-2,.,CASSPQGGITGELFF,TGTGCCAGCAGCCCACAGGGCGGAATCACCGGGGAGCTGTTTTTT
TRBV7-2,TRBD2,TRBJ2-1,many,CASSLARLAVANEQFF,TGTGCCAGCAGCCTAGCTAGACTAGCGGTGGCCAATGAGCAGTTCTTC
TRBV7-6,.,TRBJ2-3,many,CASSLGYQYTQYF,TGTGCCAGCAGCTTAGGATACCAATATACGCAGTATTTT
TRBV29-1,.,TRBJ1-2,.,CSVEGRTNYGYTF,TGCAGCGTTGAGGGTAGGACTAACTATGGCTACACCTTC
TRBV7-3,.,TRBJ2-2,.,CASSLDGPGELFF,TGTGCCAGCAGCTTAGACGGCCCCGGGGAGCTGTTTTTT
TRBV29-1,TRBD2,TRBJ2-3,few,CSVCTSGKEDTQYF,TGCAGCGTCTGCACCAGCGGGAAGGAAGATACGCAGTATTTT
TRBV7-9,TRBD1,TRBJ1-2,few,CASSTSGTGQGGYTF,TGTGCCAGCAGCACGTCCGGGACAGGGCAGGGTGGCTACACCTTC
TRBV12-5,.,TRBJ2-3,.,CASGSDRRTDTQYF,TGTGCTAGTGGTTCGGACAGACGCACAGATACGCAGTATTTT
TRBV19,.,TRBJ1-2,.,CASRQYGGRIYGYTF,TGTGCCAGTAGACAATACGGGGGACGGATCTATGGCTACACCTTC
TRBV6-1,.,TRBJ1-1,few,CASRRAGANTEAFF,TGTGCCAGCAGAAGAGCCGGGGCGAACACTGAAGCTTTCTTT
TRBV7-9,.,TRBJ1-1,few,CASSSQGVEAFF,TGTGCCAGCAGCTCACAGGGCGTTGAAGCTTTCTTT
TRBV29-1,.,TRBJ2-1,.,CSVQGGLVLNEQFF,TGCAGCGTTCAGGGCGGTCTAGTTTTAAATGAGCAGTTCTTC
TRBV7-2,TRBD2,TRBJ2-5,many,CASSESTSGSYETQYF,TGTGCCAGCAGCGAATCGACTAGCGGGAGTTATGAGACCCAGTACTTC
TRBV2,.,TRBJ2-1,few,CASSEPYDGYNEQFF,TGTGCCAGCAGTGAACCATACGACGGCTACAATGAGCAGTTCTTC
TRBV6-6,.,TRBJ1-1,.,CASSPQTGTSTEAFF,TGTGCCAGCAGTCCCCAGACAGGAACGTCCACTGAAGCTTTCTTT
TRBV6-2/TRBV6-3,TRBD2,TRBJ2-2,few,CANWPGLENTGELFF,TGTGCCAACTGGCCGGGACTAGAAAACACCGGGGAGCTGTTTTTT
TRBV4-1,.,TRBJ1-2,few,CASSQVGQRYGYTF,TGCGCCAGCAGCCAAGTTGGTCAACGCTATGGCTACACCTTC
TRBV7-8,TRBD2,TRBJ2-5,.,CASSLALAGPWRPKETQYF,TGTGCCAGCAGCTTAGCACTAGCGGGACCCTGGCGGCCTAAGGAGACCCAGTACTTC
TRBV7-8,TRBD1,TRBJ1-2,many,CASSLTGEYGYTF,TGTGCCAGCAGCCTAACAGGGGAATACGGCTACACCTTC
TRBV12-3/TRBV12-4,.,TRBJ1-2,.,CASSYRPGGYTF,TGTGCCAGCAGTTACCGTCCGGGGGGCTACACCTTC
TRBV7-4,TRBD1,TRBJ1-3,.,CASSDDRGLGNTIYF,TGTGCCAGCAGCGACGACAGGGGGCTTGGAAACACCATATATTTT
TRBV28,.,TRBJ2-1,.,CATQRFPENEQFF,TGTGCCACCCAGCGGTTCCCCGAGAATGAGCAGTTCTTC
TRBV19,.,TRBJ2-1,many,CASSTTSYNEQFF,TGTGCCAGCAGCACTACTAGCTACAATGAGCAGTTCTTC
TRBV24-1,TRBD2,TRBJ2-1,.,CATSVEREPYEQFF,TGTGCCACCAGTGTGGAGCGGGAGCCCTATGAGCAGTTCTTC
TRBV7-8,.,TRBJ1-4,few,CASSRPGRTTNEKLFF,TGTGCCAGCAGCCGCCCAGGGCGAACAACTAATGAAAAACTGTTTTTT
TRBV28,.,TRBJ2-2,few,CASSPRSTGELFF,TGTGCCAGCAGTCCCCGAAGTACCGGGGAGCTGTTTTTT
TRBV7-2,.,TRBJ1-1,.,CASSFGGAAEAFF,TGTGCCAGCAGCTTTGGGGGCGCGGCTGAAGCTTTCTTT
TRBV19,TRBD1,TRBJ2-5,.,CASSPGQSKETQYF,TGTGCCAGTAGCCCGGGACAGTCGAAAGAGACCCAGTACTTC
TRBV29-1,.,TRBJ2-2,.,CSAAALLAGELFF,TGCAGCGCCGCGGCCCTGCTGGCCGGGGAGCTGTTTTTT
TRBV29-1,.,TRBJ1-1,.,CSPRTDPNTEAFF,TGCAGCCCCAGGACGGACCCGAACACTGAAGCTTTCTTT
TRBV5-4,.,TRBJ2-5,.,CASSQNRGGGQETQYF,TGTGCCAGCAGTCAGAACCGAGGGGGAGGGCAAGAGACCCAGTACTTC
TRBV20-1,.,TRBJ1-6,once,CSARLDGSSYNSPLHF,TGCAGTGCTAGACTGGACGGAAGCTCCTATAATTCACCCCTCCACTTT
TRBV6-5,.,TRBJ1-1,.,CASSYFRGAAEAFF,TGTGCCAGCAGTTACTTCAGAGGGGCCGCTGAAGCTTTCTTT
TRBV19,TRBD2,TRBJ2-5,few,CASSKGLAGRAETQYF,TGTGCCAGTAGTAAGGGACTAGCGGGAAGGGCAGAGACCCAGTACTTC
TRBV12-3/TRBV12-4,.,TRBJ1-5,few,CASSWDGLNQPQHF,TGTGCCAGCAGTTGGGACGGACTAAATCAGCCCCAGCATTTT
TRBV11-1,.,TRBJ2-1,.,CASSLSIRGEQFF,TGTGCCAGCAGCTTATCAATCCGGGGAGAGCAGTTCTTC
TRBV29-1,.,TRBJ2-7,once,CSVVGGGWGEQYF,TGCAGCGTTGTGGGGGGTGGATGGGGGGAGCAGTACTTC
TRBV7-2,TRBD1,TRBJ2-3,.,CASSRSGTGGGDTQYF,TGTGCCAGCAGCCGTTCCGGGACAGGGGGAGGGGATACGCAGTATTTT
TRBV5-1,TRBD2,TRBJ2-1,few,CASQIRLADYNEQFF,TGCGCCAGCCAGATAAGACTAGCGGACTACAATGAGCAGTTCTTC
TRBV18,TRBD1,TRBJ2-3,once,CASSPLGTENMDTQYF,TGTGCCAGCTCACCGCTCGGGACAGAAAATATGGATACGCAGTATTTT
TRBV14,TRBD1,TRBJ2-7,few,CASSQGQGEQYF,TGTGCCAGCAGCCAAGGACAGGGCGAGCAGTACTTC
TRBV6-6,TRBD1,TRBJ2-5,few,CASSYRGQRGETQYF,TGTGCCAGCAGTTACCGGGGACAGAGGGGAGAGACCCAGTACTTC
TRBV19,.,TRBJ1-6,.,CASSPDNSPLHF,TGTGCCAGTAGTCCGGATAATTCACCCCTCCACTTT
TRBV2,.,TRBJ2-5,.,CASSGGSAPQETQYF,TGTGCCAGCAGTGGCGGGTCGGCTCCACAAGAGACCCAGTACTTC
TRBV11-3,TRBD2,TRBJ2-1,.,CASSLGVTSGSNEQFF,TGTGCCAGCAGCTTAGGGGTCACTAGCGGGAGTAATGAGCAGTTCTTC
TRBV5-5,TRBD2,TRBJ2-1,.,CASIGTRIAAEQFF,TGTGCCAGCATCGGGACTAGGATTGCCGCTGAGCAGTTCTTC
TRBV7-6,.,TRBJ2-7,.,CASSLSQETVYEQYF,TGTGCCAGCAGCTTAAGTCAGGAAACCGTCTACGAGCAGTACTTC
TRBV4-1,TRBD1,TRBJ1-1,.,CASSQAPGTGETEAFF,TGCGCCAGCAGCCAAGCTCCAGGGACAGGGGAGACTGAAGCTTTCTTT
TRBV7-2,.,TRBJ1-1,.,CASSLGVGLNTEAFF,TGTGCCAGCAGCTTAGGGGTGGGGTTGAACACTGAAGCTTTCTTT